The 19 T cell receptor beta chains given below trace back to one sample, sequenced in a study of OX40 agonist ivuxolimab in advanced cancers. Profiling relied on immunoSEQ multiplex PCR, and the TCRdb table lists in-frame clones only, not all of them. The table includes approximately 74,000 clones, over 75% detected once. The source material was CD4+ or CD8+ T cells sorted from blood, sampled in a trial of the OX40 agonist ivuxolimab. Receptors originate from an adult with an advanced solid tumor such as melanoma, head and neck, liver or kidney cancer.

The chain employs TRBV20-1 and TRBJ1-1; weak D call: TRBD1 (6 bases). The CDR3 has 11 amino acids. V was cut by 5 bases and J by 3 bases, with 7 bases left in between. The germline V gene encodes CDR1 DFQATT and CDR2 SNEGSKA (reference sequence). In DNA, the CDR3 is TGCAGTGCTTACAGGGACACTGAAGCTTTCTTT. Translation gives CSAYRDTEAFF.

The rearrangement joins TRBV5-5 to TRBJ1-4; tentatively, D is TRBD1 (6 bases). Germline lookup yields CDR1 SGHKS and CDR2 YYEKEE (reference sequence). This CDR3 has 16 amino acids. Trimming took 1 base from V and 1 from J, leaving 11 bases between them. DNA for the CDR3: TGTGCCAGCAGCTTGCAGGGGATGGGAACTAATGAAAAACTGTTTTTT. This codes for CASSLQGMGTNEKLFF.

The CDR3 bases are TGTGCCAGCAGTCCGGGACTAGCGGGAGGTTCCGGGGCCAACGTCCTGACTTTC. Amino acid sequence: CASSPGLAGGSGANVLTF. The V call is TRBV27, the J call TRBJ2-6, with 15 bases fitting TRBD2. Germline V gene sequence: CDR1 MNHEY, CDR2 SMNVEV (reference sequence). The CDR3 sequence is 18 residues long. V lost 5 bases to trimming and J lost 4 bases; unmatched junction nucleotides: 6.

The chain links TRBV14 to TRBJ1-4, with no clear D. Deletions cut 1 base from V and 5 bases from J, with 14 bases between. Germline loops: CDR1 SGHDN, CDR2 FVKESK. The CDR3 totals 16 residues. CDR3 amino acids: CASSQVLWERNEKLFF. Written as DNA, the CDR3 is TGTGCCAGCAGCCAAGTTCTATGGGAGAGAAATGAAAAACTGTTTTTT.

The chain employs TRBV27 and TRBJ2-1; TRBD2 might be the D (5 bases). Germline-derived CDR1 and CDR2 are MNHEY and SMNVEV (reference sequence). The CDR3 sequence is 16 residues long. The V end lost 4 bases, the J end lost 5 bases, and 18 bases lay between the germline ends. CDR3 region: CASSSKTRTFNNEQFF. CDR3 nucleotides: TGTGCCAGCAGTTCGAAAACTAGAACTTTCAACAATGAGCAGTTCTTC.

The chain is built from TRBV7-8 and TRBJ1-1, with no clear D. This CDR3 region has 16 residues. Germline V gene data show CDR1 as SGHVS and CDR2 as FQNEAQ. Trimming took 4 bases from V and 5 from J, leaving 20 bases between them. The CDR3 DNA reads TGTGCCAGCAGCTCCCAGGACGGGCGATCCGCGACTGAAGCTTTCTTT. It yields the protein CASSSQDGRSATEAFF.

The V call is TRBV19, the J call TRBJ2-5; 10 positions agree with TRBD2. Germline CDR1 LNHDA, CDR2 SQIVND (reference sequence). This CDR3 spans 14 amino acids. The J segment lost 5 bases and the V segment lost 6 bases, leaving 6 bases of the junction unmatched. The DNA for the CDR3 is TGTGCCAGTAGGAGCGGGAGGGGGAGCGAGACCCAGTACTTC. It encodes CASRSGRGSETQYF.

The chain links TRBV27 to TRBJ2-7; 8 nucleotides line up with TRBD2. Germline V gene data show CDR1 as MNHEY and CDR2 as SMNVEV (reference sequence). V gave up 1 base and J gave up 12 bases; unmatched junction bases: 5. The CDR3 loop spans 12 amino acids. The CDR3 loop is CASSLCWLAGYF. In nucleotides, the CDR3 is TGTGCCAGCAGTTTATGTTGGCTAGCGGGGTACTTC.

This chain joins TRBV19 and TRBJ1-1; no reliable D call. V lost 3 bases to trimming and J lost 1 base, with 9 bases between them. CDR1 is LNHDA, CDR2 SQIVND, per germline (reference sequence). The CDR3 runs to 14 residues. The CDR3 region is CASSISRGNTEAFF. DNA of the CDR3: TGTGCCAGTAGTATCTCTCGGGGGAACACTGAAGCTTTCTTT.

This sequence joins TRBV6-1 and TRBJ2-5; D may be TRBD1 (5 bases). The V and J ends lost 2 bases and 4 bases respectively, with 11 bases between them. This CDR3 is 14 amino acids long. Germline loops: CDR1 MNHNS, CDR2 SASEGT. CDR3 amino acids: CASSEQGFGETQYF. The CDR3 DNA sequence: TGTGCCAGCAGTGAACAGGGATTTGGAGAGACCCAGTACTTC.

The rearrangement joins TRBV28 to TRBJ1-2; tentative D call: TRBD1 (6 bases). In germline, CDR1 is MDHEN, CDR2 SYDVKM. The CDR3 runs 15 residues. The V end was cut by 5 bases, the J end by 4 bases, with 17 bases between. CDR3 residues: CASSPTGKGIYGYTF. CDR3 bases: TGTGCCAGCAGTCCTACAGGGAAGGGGATCTATGGCTACACCTTC.

CDR3 sequence: CASSLNRDRASGELFF. In DNA form, the CDR3 reads TGTGCCAGCTCACTAAACCGGGACAGGGCTTCCGGGGAGCTGTTTTTT. This chain joins TRBV18 and TRBJ2-2, with 9 positions matching TRBD1. Losses at the gene ends were 4 bases for V and 6 bases for J; bases not matched to a gene: 9. There are 16 residues in the CDR3. Germline V CDR1 and CDR2: KGHSH, LQKENI.

The chain couples TRBV18 to TRBJ1-1; D may be TRBD1 (6 bases). CDR3 length equals 18 residues. CDR1 and CDR2 from the germline V gene are KGHSH and LQKENI. Between the trimmed V and J ends, which lost 3 bases and 4 bases, there was a span of 24 bases. CDR3 region: CASSPYGFQQGVRTEAFF. DNA for the CDR3: TGTGCCAGCTCACCTTACGGTTTCCAACAGGGTGTTCGCACTGAAGCTTTCTTT.

The V and J genes are TRBV2 and TRBJ1-4; the D is unclear. This CDR3 has 12 amino acids. Germline values: CDR1 SNHLY, CDR2 FYNNEI. Trimming left V 6 bases short and J 4 bases short, with 6 bases between. The CDR3 region is CASRGINEKLFF. Written as DNA, the CDR3 is TGTGCCAGCAGGGGCATTAATGAAAAACTGTTTTTT.

The rearrangement joins TRBV5-6 to TRBJ1-2; 7 bases are a match to TRBD1. V lost 0 bases, J lost 4 bases, and 3 bases stayed unmatched. Germline values: CDR1 SGHDT, CDR2 YYEEEE. The CDR3 spans 14 residues. The CDR3: CASSLADRSYGYTF. The CDR3 DNA reads TGTGCCAGCAGCTTGGCGGACAGGTCCTATGGCTACACCTTC.

The chain links TRBV19 to TRBJ2-2; tentatively, D is TRBD1 (6 bases). V shed 3 bases and J shed 6 bases, with 26 bases lying between them. Germline V gene sequence: CDR1 LNHDA, CDR2 SQIVND (reference sequence). CDR3 length: 19 residues. Written as DNA, the CDR3 is TGTGCCAGTAGTATTCTTTCGGGCAGGGTGAAGGGACACGCCGGGGAGCTGTTTTTT. Translating it yields CASSILSGRVKGHAGELFF.

The chain employs TRBV7-3 and TRBJ2-2; no clear D. The CDR3 length is 13 residues. Trimming removed 1 base from V and 4 bases from J, with 4 bases in between. CDR1 and CDR2 from the germline V gene are SGHTA and FQGTGA. The CDR3 region has the DNA TGTGCCAGCAGCTTAAACCCCACCGGGGAGCTGTTTTTT. Its translation: CASSLNPTGELFF.

The chain has TRBV5-1 and TRBJ2-5, with TRBD1 as a possible D gene (5 bases). The CDR3 runs 15 residues. Germline-derived CDR1 and CDR2 are SGHRS and YFSETQ. V lost 1 base, J lost 2 bases, and 12 bases lay in between. The CDR3 is CASSLSTTGQETQYF. The CDR3, as DNA: TGCGCCAGCAGCTTGAGTACTACAGGACAAGAGACCCAGTACTTC.

V gene TRBV25-1 combines with J gene TRBJ1-2, with D unresolved. Germline CDR1 MGHDK, CDR2 SYGVNS. Trimming took 6 bases from V and 4 from J, leaving 9 bases between them. The CDR3 runs 12 residues. The CDR3 region is CASRRESYGYTF. The DNA of the CDR3 is TGTGCCAGCAGGAGGGAAAGCTATGGCTACACCTTC.